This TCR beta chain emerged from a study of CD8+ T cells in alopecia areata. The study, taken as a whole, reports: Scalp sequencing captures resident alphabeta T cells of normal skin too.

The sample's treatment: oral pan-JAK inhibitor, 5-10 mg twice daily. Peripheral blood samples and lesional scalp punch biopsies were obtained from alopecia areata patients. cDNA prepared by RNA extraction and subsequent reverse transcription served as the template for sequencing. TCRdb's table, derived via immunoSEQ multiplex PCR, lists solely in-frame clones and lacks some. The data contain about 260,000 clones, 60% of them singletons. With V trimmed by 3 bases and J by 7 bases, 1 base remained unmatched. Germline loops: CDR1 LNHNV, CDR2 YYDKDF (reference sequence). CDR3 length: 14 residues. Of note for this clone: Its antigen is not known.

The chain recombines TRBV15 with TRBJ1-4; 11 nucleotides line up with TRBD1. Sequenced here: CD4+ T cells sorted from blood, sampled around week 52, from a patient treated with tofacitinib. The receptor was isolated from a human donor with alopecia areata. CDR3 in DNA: TGTGCCACCAGCAGGGACAGGGGGCTTGAAAAACTGTTTTTT. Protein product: CATSRDRGLEKLFF.